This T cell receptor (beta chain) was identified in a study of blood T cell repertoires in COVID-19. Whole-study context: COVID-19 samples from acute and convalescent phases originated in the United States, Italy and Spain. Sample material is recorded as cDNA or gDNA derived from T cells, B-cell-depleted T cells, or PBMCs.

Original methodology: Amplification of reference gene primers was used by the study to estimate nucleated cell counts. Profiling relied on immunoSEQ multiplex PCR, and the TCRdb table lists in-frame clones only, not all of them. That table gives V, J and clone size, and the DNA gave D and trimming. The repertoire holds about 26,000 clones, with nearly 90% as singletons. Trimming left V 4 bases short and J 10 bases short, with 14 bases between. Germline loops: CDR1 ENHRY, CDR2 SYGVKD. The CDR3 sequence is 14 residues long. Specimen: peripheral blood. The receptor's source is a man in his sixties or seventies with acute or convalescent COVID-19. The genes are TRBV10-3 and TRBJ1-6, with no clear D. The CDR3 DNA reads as TGTGCCATCAGTGGAGAGGGAGGACGCTCACCCCTCCACTTT. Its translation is CAISGEGGRSPLHF.